This T cell receptor (beta chain) was found in a study of shared clonotypes between healthy human individuals. Study background: CD4 naive cells filled three plates per donor, CD4 memory three, CD8 naive two and CD8 memory one.

V shed 0 bases and J shed 8 bases, with 10 bases lying between them. Per germline, CDR1 PRHDT and CDR2 FYEKMQ (reference sequence). This CDR3 has 14 residues. As concerns this clone: In the same sample, other DNA sequences code for this CDR3.

Naive-designated CD8 cells lacked CD45RO, were positively enriched for CCR7, and omitted terminally differentiated effector memory CD45RA+ cells. Sequencing used immunoSEQ multiplex PCR; TCRdb keeps in-frame clones, though not all of them. The sample has around 2,000,000 clones; under 95% are singletons. This chain links TRBV13 with TRBJ1-4; weak D call: TRBD1 (5 bases). This TCR was recovered from a man aged 18-30 years in good health. Some clones in this sample may be carry-over from other donors' samples. Sample: naive CD8+ T cells from PBMCs. The CDR3 DNA sequence: TGTGCCAGCAGCTTAGGTCAGGGTGGCGAAAAACTGTTTTTT. Residues: CASSLGQGGEKLFF.